Below, one T cell receptor beta chain is given with its context. Its antigen remains unknown. Method: immunoSEQ multiplex PCR; TCRdb's copy keeps in-frame clones and lacks some. The sample lists hundreds of thousands of clones; 92% were seen once. The sample belongs to a study of shared clonotypes between healthy human individuals. Study results and caveats: Among non-shared clonotypes, generation probabilities were lower than among those shared by all four donors.

Positive CCR7 selection of CD45RO-negative cells yielded the naive CD8 cells, and terminally differentiated effector memory CD45RA+ cells were excluded. Healthy and HIV-negative, the adult donors had no recent acute infections or vaccinations. Material for sequencing was naive CD8+ T cells sorted from blood. This TCR was sampled from a man aged 25-45 years in good health.

The CDR3 reads CASSSRHLTGLTF. CDR3 in DNA: TGTGCCAGCAGCTCACGACACTTAACAGGTCTCACCTTC. V gene TRBV7-9 combines with J gene TRBJ1-2; maybe TRBD1 (5 bases). V lost 4 bases to trimming and J lost 13 bases, with 19 bases between them. Germline V CDR1 and CDR2: SEHNR, FQNEAQ (reference sequence). The CDR3 is 13 amino acids.